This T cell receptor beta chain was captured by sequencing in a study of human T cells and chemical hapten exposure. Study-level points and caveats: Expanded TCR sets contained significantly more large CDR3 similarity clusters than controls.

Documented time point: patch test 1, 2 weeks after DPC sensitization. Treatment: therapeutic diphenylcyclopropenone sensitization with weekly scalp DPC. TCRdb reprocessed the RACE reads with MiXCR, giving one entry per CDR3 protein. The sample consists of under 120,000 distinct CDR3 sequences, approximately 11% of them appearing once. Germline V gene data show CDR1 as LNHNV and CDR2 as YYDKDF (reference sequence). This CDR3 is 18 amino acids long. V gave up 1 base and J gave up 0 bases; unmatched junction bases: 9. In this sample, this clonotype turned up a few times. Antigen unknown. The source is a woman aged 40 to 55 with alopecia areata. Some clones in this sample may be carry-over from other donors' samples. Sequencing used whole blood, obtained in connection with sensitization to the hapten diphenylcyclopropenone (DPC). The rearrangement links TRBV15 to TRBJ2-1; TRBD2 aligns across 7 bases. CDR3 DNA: TGTGCCACCAGCAGAGCCGTGACTAGCCCAAGCTCCTACAATGAGCAGTTCTTC. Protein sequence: CATSRAVTSPSSYNEQFF.